The subject of this entry is one T cell receptor beta chain. Tumor samples were obtained before definitive surgery or chemotherapy. This CDR3 has 16 amino acids. The germline V gene has CDR1 LGHNA and CDR2 YSLEER. V lost 9 bases and J lost 4, with 21 bases in between. Measured with immunoSEQ multiplex PCR; TCRdb has only the in-frame clones, and not every one. The sample lists about 36,000 clones, 75% to 85% occurring once. This record comes from a study of high-grade serous ovarian cancer treatment subgroups. Source material: tumor tissue. The sequence came from a human donor with high-grade serous ovarian cancer. The J gene is TRBJ1-4, the V gene TRBV4-3; D gene unclear. The CDR3 spells CARRSSAADYNEKLFF. For the CDR3, the DNA is TGCGCCAGACGGTCTTCTGCGGCGGACTATAATGAAAAACTGTTTTTT.